This entry concerns a single T cell receptor (beta chain). Its target is unknown. The CDR3 length is 16 residues. J gave up 3 bases and V 5 bases, and 3 bases lay outside the gene matches. From germline, CDR1 is SGHVS and CDR2 FQNEAQ. Treatment given: over 15 received Ad26.COV2.S at low or high dose, single or two shots; 5 received placebo; per-sample allocation not given. Material that was analyzed had been drawn on day 63 after the first vaccine or placebo injection. It was an adult aged 18-55 years in Boston who was the donor. Some clones are missing from TCRdb's copy, which holds only in-frame ones; the method was immunoSEQ multiplex PCR. The sample includes about 680,000 clones, around 90% of them seen just once. This entry comes from a study of Ad26.COV2.S vaccination and SARS-CoV-2 variants. Turning to the study itself: The COV1001 Ad26.COV2.S trial arm included the donor. Intramuscularly, Ad26.COV2.S was given either once or twice, 56 days apart. Broader study findings: People given the vaccine had a wider spike-specific TCR breadth than placebo recipients did.

The J gene is TRBJ2-3, the V gene TRBV7-8; TRBD2 agrees at 15 bases. The material sequenced was peripheral blood, taken in a trial of Ad26.COV2.S vaccine versus placebo. The sequence came from a person between 18 and 59 years old who received the Ad26.COV2.S COVID-19 vaccine or a placebo. In DNA form, the CDR3 reads TGTGCCAGCAGCCCCGGACTAGCGGGAGGGACAGATACGCAGTATTTT. It yields the protein CASSPGLAGGTDTQYF.